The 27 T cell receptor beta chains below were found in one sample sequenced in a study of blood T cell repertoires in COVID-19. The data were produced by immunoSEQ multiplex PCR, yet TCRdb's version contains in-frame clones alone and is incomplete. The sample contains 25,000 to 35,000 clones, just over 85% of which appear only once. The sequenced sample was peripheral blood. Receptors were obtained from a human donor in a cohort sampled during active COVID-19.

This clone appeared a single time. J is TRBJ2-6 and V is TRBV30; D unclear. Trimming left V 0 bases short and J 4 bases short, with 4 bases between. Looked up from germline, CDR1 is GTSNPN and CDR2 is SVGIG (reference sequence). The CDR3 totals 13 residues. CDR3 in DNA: TGTGCCTGGAGTGTCGGGGGGGCCAACGTCCTGACTTTC. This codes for CAWSVGGANVLTF.

In DNA, the CDR3 is TGTGCCAGTAATCAGGGAAGAGGCTCTGGAAACACCATATATTTT. As protein: CASNQGRGSGNTIYF. The chain links TRBV19 to TRBJ1-3, with a tentative D call TRBD1 (5 bases). Germline assignment: CDR1 LNHDA and CDR2 SQIVND (reference sequence). V lost 7 bases to trimming and J lost 0 bases, with 13 bases between them. The CDR3 contains 15 residues. Full variable domain (outside the CDR3, taken from reference TRBV19 and TRBJ1-3): DGGITQSPKYLFRKEGQNVTLSCEQNLNHDAMYWYRQDPGQGLRLIYYSQIVNDFQKGDIAEGYSVSREKKESFPLTVTSAQKNPTAFYLCASNQGRGSGNTIYFGEGSWLTVV.

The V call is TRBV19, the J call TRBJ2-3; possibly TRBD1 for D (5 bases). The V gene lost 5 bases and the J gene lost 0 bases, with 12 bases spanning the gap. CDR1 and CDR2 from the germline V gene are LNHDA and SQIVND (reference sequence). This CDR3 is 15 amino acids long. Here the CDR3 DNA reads TGTGCCAGTAGTTGGGCGTGGGGCAGCACAGATACGCAGTATTTT. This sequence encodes CASSWAWGSTDTQYF.

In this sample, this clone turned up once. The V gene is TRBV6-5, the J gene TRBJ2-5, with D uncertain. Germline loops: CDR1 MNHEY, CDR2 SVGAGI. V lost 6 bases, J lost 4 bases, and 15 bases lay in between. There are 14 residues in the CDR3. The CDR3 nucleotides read TGTGCCAGCAGGCGGCCACCGGTGGCAGAGACCCAGTACTTC. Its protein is CASRRPPVAETQYF.

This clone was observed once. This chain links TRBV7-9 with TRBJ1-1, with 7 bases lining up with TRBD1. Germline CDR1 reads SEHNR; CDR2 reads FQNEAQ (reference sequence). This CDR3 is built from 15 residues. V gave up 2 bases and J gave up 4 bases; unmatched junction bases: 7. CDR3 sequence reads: CASSLNRGQRTEAFF. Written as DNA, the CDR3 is TGTGCCAGCAGCTTAAATAGGGGGCAGCGCACTGAAGCTTTCTTT.

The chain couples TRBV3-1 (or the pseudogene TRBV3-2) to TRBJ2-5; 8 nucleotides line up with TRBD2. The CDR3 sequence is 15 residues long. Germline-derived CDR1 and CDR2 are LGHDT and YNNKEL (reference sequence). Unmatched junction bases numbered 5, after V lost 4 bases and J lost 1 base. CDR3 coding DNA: TGTGCCAGCAGCCCCGGGGGGGGGACCCAAGAGACCCAGTACTTC. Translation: CASSPGGGTQETQYF.

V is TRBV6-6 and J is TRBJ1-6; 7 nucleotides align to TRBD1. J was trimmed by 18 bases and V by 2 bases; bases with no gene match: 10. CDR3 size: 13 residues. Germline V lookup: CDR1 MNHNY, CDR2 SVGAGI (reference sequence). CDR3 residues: CASSYAGGIIGHF. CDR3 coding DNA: TGTGCCAGCAGTTACGCAGGGGGGATCATAGGCCACTTT.

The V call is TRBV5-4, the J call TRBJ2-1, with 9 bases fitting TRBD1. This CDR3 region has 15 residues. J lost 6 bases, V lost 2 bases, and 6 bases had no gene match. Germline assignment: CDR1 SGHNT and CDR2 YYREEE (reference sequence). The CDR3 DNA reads TGTGCCAGCAGCTTTAGGACAGGGGAAGCCAATGAGCAGTTCTTC. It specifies CASSFRTGEANEQFF.

The CDR3 loop reads CASSTRTGPYEQYF. The DNA for the CDR3 is TGTGCCAGTAGCACAAGGACAGGGCCCTACGAGCAGTACTTC. The J gene is TRBJ2-7, the V gene TRBV19; 8 bases agree with TRBD1. The V and J ends lost 6 bases and 2 bases, in that order; junction bases with no gene match: 6. The CDR3 spans 14 residues. Germline V gives CDR1 LNHDA, CDR2 SQIVND (reference sequence).

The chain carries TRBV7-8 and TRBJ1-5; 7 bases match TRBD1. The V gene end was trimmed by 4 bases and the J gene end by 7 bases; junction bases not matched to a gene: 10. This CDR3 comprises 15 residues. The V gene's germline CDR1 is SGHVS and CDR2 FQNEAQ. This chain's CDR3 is CASSSPTGAGQPQHF. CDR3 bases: TGTGCCAGCAGCTCGCCTACAGGGGCTGGACAGCCCCAGCATTTT.

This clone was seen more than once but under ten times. CDR3 bases: TGTGCCAGCAGTTACTATGACAGAAACTATGGCTACACCTTC. This gives the protein CASSYYDRNYGYTF. The chain uses TRBV6-6 and TRBJ1-2; perhaps TRBD1 as D (5 bases). The germline V gene encodes CDR1 MNHNY and CDR2 SVGAGI (reference sequence). CDR3 size: 14 residues. Trimming removed 1 base from V and 2 bases from J, with 8 bases in between.

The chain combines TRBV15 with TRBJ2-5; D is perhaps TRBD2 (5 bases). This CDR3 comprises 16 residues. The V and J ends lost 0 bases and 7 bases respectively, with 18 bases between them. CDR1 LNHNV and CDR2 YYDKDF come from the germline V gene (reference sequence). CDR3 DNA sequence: TGTGCCACCAGCAGAGATCCGGCGGGCAACCGGGGGACCCAGTACTTC. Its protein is CATSRDPAGNRGTQYF.

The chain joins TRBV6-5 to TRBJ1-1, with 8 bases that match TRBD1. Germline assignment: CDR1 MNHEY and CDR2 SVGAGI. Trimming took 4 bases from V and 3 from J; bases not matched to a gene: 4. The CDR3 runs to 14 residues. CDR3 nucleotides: TGTGCCAGCAGTTCGGACAGGGATCACACTGAAGCTTTCTTT. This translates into CASSSDRDHTEAFF.

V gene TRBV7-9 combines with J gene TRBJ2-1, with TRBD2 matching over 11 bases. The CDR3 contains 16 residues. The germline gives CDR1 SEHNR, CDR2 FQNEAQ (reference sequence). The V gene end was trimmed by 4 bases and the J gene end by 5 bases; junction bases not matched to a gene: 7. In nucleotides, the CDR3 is TGTGCCAGCAGCTGGGGGGGGACTAGCGGCCACAATGAGCAGTTCTTC. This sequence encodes CASSWGGTSGHNEQFF.

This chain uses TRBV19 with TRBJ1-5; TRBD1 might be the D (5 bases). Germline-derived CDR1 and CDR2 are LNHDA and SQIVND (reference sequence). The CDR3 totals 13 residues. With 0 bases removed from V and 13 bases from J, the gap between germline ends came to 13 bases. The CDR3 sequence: CASSIDLRGPQHF. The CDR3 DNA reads TGTGCCAGTAGTATAGATCTTAGGGGCCCGCAGCATTTT.

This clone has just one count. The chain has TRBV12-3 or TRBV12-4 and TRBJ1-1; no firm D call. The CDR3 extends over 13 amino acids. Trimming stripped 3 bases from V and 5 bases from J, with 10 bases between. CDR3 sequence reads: CASSFGWQTEAFF. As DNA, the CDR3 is TGTGCCAGCAGTTTCGGGTGGCAGACTGAAGCTTTCTTT.

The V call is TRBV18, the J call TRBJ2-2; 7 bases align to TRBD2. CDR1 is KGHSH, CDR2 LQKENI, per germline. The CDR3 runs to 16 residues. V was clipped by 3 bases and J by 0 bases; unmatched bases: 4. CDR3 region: CASSPLAGANTGELFF. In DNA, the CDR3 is TGTGCCAGCTCACCCTTAGCGGGTGCGAACACCGGGGAGCTGTTTTTT.

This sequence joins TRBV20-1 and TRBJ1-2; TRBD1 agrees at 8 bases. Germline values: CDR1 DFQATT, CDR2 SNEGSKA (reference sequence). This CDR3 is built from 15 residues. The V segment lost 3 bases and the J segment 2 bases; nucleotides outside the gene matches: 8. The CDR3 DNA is TGCAGTGCTAGTCCCTCACAGGGGGGGAACTATGGCTACACCTTC. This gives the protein CSASPSQGGNYGYTF.

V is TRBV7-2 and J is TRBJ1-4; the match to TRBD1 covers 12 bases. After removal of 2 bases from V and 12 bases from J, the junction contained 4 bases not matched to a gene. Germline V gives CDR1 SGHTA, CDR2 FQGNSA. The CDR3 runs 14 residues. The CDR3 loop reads CASSLIGTGGELFF. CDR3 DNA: TGTGCCAGCAGCTTAATCGGGACAGGGGGCGAACTGTTTTTT.

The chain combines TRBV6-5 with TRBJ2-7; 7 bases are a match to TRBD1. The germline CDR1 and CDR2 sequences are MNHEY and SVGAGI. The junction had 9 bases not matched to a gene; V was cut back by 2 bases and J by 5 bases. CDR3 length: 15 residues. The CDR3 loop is CASSYPSGGMNEQYF. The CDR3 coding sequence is TGTGCCAGCAGTTACCCTTCAGGGGGAATGAACGAGCAGTACTTC.

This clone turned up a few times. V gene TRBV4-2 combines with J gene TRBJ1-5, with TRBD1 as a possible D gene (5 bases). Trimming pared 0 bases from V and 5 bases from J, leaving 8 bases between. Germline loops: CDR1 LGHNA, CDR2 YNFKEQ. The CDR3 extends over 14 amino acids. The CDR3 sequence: CASSQDGGDQPQHF. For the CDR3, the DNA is TGTGCCAGCAGCCAAGATGGGGGGGATCAGCCCCAGCATTTT.

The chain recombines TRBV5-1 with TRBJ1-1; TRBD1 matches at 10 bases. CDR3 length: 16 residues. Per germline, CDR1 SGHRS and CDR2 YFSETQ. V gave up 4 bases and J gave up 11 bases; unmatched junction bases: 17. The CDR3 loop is CASSLRGTGVPGGAFF. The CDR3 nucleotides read TGCGCCAGCAGCCTGCGAGGGACAGGGGTCCCCGGGGGCGCTTTCTTT.

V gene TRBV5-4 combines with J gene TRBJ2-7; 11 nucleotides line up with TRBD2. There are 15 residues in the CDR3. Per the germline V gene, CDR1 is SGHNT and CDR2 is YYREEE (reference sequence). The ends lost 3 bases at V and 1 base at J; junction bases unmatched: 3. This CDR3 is CASSSRLAGSYEQYF. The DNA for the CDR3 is TGTGCCAGCAGCTCAAGACTAGCGGGGTCCTACGAGCAGTACTTC.

The CDR3 region has the DNA TGTGCCAGCAGCATCAGGGTGGGCACTGAAGCTTTCTTT. Its translation is CASSIRVGTEAFF. The rearrangement uses TRBV7-2 and TRBJ1-1; a weak D match, TRBD1 (5 bases). Germline V gene sequence: CDR1 SGHTA, CDR2 FQGNSA. The CDR3 is 13 amino acids. Trimming took off 5 bases at V and 4 bases at J, with 11 bases between the two ends.

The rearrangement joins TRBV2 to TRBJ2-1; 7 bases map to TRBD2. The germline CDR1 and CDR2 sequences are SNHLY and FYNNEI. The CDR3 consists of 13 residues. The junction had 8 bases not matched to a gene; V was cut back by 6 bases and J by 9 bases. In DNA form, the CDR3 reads TGTGCCAGCAGGTTGTCCCGGGAGGTTGAGCAGTTCTTC. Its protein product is CASRLSREVEQFF.

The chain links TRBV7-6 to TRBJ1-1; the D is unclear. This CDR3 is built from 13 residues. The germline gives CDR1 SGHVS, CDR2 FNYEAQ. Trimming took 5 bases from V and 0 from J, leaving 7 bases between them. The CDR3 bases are TGTGCCAGCAGCCGGGAAATGAACACTGAAGCTTTCTTT. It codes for CASSREMNTEAFF.

Here the CDR3 DNA reads TGTGCCAGTACCGGACTAGCGGGGGGCTCCTACAATGAGCAGTTCTTC. Residues: CASTGLAGGSYNEQFF. V usage is TRBV19 and J usage is TRBJ2-1; 14 nucleotides align to TRBD2. Trimming cost V 7 bases and J 0 bases; bases outside gene matches: 2. CDR1 and CDR2 from the germline V gene are LNHDA and SQIVND (reference sequence). The CDR3 covers 16 residues.